The next 14 T cell receptor beta chains were all read from a single sample in a study of blood T cell repertoires in COVID-19. Generated by immunoSEQ multiplex PCR, the TCRdb table keeps only in-frame clones and is missing some. Of approximately 65,000 clones detected, over 60% appear once; the ten largest clones hold 20% to 25%. The sequencing sample was made of peripheral blood. The receptors here all came from a human donor in a cohort sampled during active COVID-19.

The rearrangement uses TRBV27 and TRBJ1-2, with TRBD1 identical over 12 bases. Losses at the gene ends were 0 bases for V and 2 bases for J; bases not matched to a gene: 1. Germline loops: CDR1 MNHEY, CDR2 SMNVEV (reference sequence). CDR3 length: 16 amino acids. The CDR3 loop is CASSLSGTGGNYGYTF. The CDR3 DNA sequence: TGTGCCAGCAGTTTATCCGGGACAGGGGGCAACTATGGCTACACCTTC.

The chain has TRBV19 and TRBJ1-5; 10 bases line up with TRBD1. V lost 4 bases, J lost 7 bases, and 13 bases stayed unmatched. CDR1 and CDR2 from the germline V gene are LNHDA and SQIVND (reference sequence). The CDR3 length is 17 residues. The CDR3 DNA reads TGTGCCAGTAGTAAGACAGGGGGCTACGATTTATGGCAGCCCCAGCATTTT. It yields the protein CASSKTGGYDLWQPQHF.

The chain is built from TRBV7-2 and TRBJ2-6, with D possibly being TRBD1 (6 bases). This CDR3 has 15 residues. Germline lookup yields CDR1 SGHTA and CDR2 FQGNSA. The ends were cut back, 5 bases at V and 2 bases at J, with 10 bases in the middle. CDR3 amino acids: CASSPRTAGANVLTF. The CDR3 nucleotides read TGTGCCAGCAGCCCCCGGACAGCTGGGGCCAACGTCCTGACTTTC.

The rearrangement links TRBV6-2 or TRBV6-3 to TRBJ1-5; 7 nucleotides line up with TRBD1. This CDR3 has 16 amino acids. Germline lookup yields CDR1 MNHEY and CDR2 SVGEGT. After removal of 6 bases from V and 4 bases from J, the junction contained 12 bases not matched to a gene. As DNA, the CDR3 is TGTGCCAGCAGCCCCCCACCGGGACAGAGAAATCAGCCCCAGCATTTT. It specifies CASSPPPGQRNQPQHF.

The chain employs TRBV5-1 and TRBJ2-3; D perhaps matches TRBD2 (6 bases). The CDR3 is 15 residues long. The germline V gene encodes CDR1 SGHRS and CDR2 YFSETQ. V was trimmed by 2 bases and J by 3 bases, leaving 13 bases between them. CDR3 sequence reads: CASSLTGDKTDTQYF. The DNA for the CDR3 is TGCGCCAGCAGCTTAACGGGAGACAAGACAGATACGCAGTATTTT.

The rearrangement links TRBV2 to TRBJ2-1, with D possibly matching TRBD1 (5 bases). Trimming stripped 8 bases from V and 5 bases from J, with 19 bases between. Germline V gene lookup returns CDR1 SNHLY and CDR2 FYNNEI. The CDR3 runs to 15 residues. The chain's CDR3 is CASLKLQAENNEQFF. The CDR3 DNA reads TGTGCCAGCCTAAAGTTACAGGCGGAAAACAATGAGCAGTTCTTC.

The chain carries TRBV11-2 and TRBJ2-7, with unresolved D. Trimming removed 5 bases at V and 0 bases at J, with 8 bases between. This CDR3 contains 13 residues. The germline V gene encodes CDR1 SGHAT and CDR2 FQNNGV. DNA of the CDR3: TGTGCCAGCAGCCAGAGGAACTCCTACGAGCAGTACTTC. As protein: CASSQRNSYEQYF.

This clone was picked up a small number of times. This chain connects TRBV9 to TRBJ2-1; the match to TRBD2 covers 10 bases. The length of the CDR3 is 15 residues. V lost 2 bases to trimming and J lost 3 bases; unmatched junction nucleotides: 2. CDR1 and CDR2 (germline): SGDLS, YYNGEE. As DNA, the CDR3 is TGTGCCAGCAGCGTCGGGACTAGCGACTACAATGAGCAGTTCTTC. Its protein product is CASSVGTSDYNEQFF. Variable domain in full (rest from reference TRBV9 and TRBJ2-1): DSGVTQTPKHLITATGQRVTLRCSPRSGDLSVYWYQQSLDQGLQFLIQYYNGEERAKGNILERFSAQQFPDLHSELNLSSLELGDSALYFCASSVGTSDYNEQFFGPGTRLTVL.

The rearrangement joins TRBV4-1 to TRBJ1-6; 8 positions agree with TRBD1. This CDR3 comprises 16 residues. Germline V gives CDR1 MGHRA, CDR2 YSYEKL. V dropped 0 bases and J dropped 7; count of bases not matched to a gene: 5. DNA for the CDR3: TGCGCCAGCAGCCAAGAGTGGACAGGGCAAAATTCACCCCTCCACTTT. Protein sequence: CASSQEWTGQNSPLHF.

The gene calls are TRBV5-1 and TRBJ2-3; D might be TRBD2 (6 bases). CDR1 and CDR2 from the germline V gene are SGHRS and YFSETQ. V was pared by 0 bases and J by 4 bases, with 15 bases between. This CDR3 contains 16 residues. The DNA for the CDR3 is TGCGCCAGCAGCTTGGGAGTTTGGCGGGGCTCAGATACGCAGTATTTT. Translation gives CASSLGVWRGSDTQYF.

The table lists this clone with a count of one. The genes are TRBV18 and TRBJ1-6, with a weak D call TRBD1 (5 bases). Germline CDR1 and CDR2: KGHSH and LQKENI. The CDR3 has 16 residues. Between the trimmed V and J ends, which lost 8 bases and 1 base, there was a span of 15 bases. CDR3 amino acids: CASASQGPSYNSPLHF. CDR3 coding DNA: TGTGCCAGCGCATCGCAGGGTCCGTCCTATAATTCACCCCTCCACTTT.

The CDR3: CASRITGGTSGYTF. Here the CDR3 DNA reads TGTGCCAGCAGGATAACAGGGGGGACCTCTGGCTACACCTTC. The chain links TRBV6-5 to TRBJ1-2, with TRBD1 identical over 8 bases. Germline loops: CDR1 MNHEY, CDR2 SVGAGI. After removal of 6 bases from V and 7 bases from J, the junction contained 10 bases not matched to a gene. The CDR3 is 14 residues long.

A few counts support this clone. V and J are TRBV19 and TRBJ2-1, with 14 nucleotides matching TRBD2. Germline V gene data show CDR1 as LNHDA and CDR2 as SQIVND (reference sequence). The CDR3 totals 16 residues. The V segment lost 3 bases and the J segment 7 bases; nucleotides outside the gene matches: 5. CDR3 loop: CASSIRTSGGFNEQFF. The CDR3 DNA follows: TGTGCCAGTAGTATCCGGACTAGCGGGGGGTTTAATGAGCAGTTCTTC.

The V call is TRBV6-5, the J call TRBJ2-7; a possible D gene is TRBD1 (6 bases). Germline lookup yields CDR1 MNHEY and CDR2 SVGAGI. The CDR3 runs 12 residues. Trimming stripped 6 bases from V and 4 bases from J, with 10 bases between. CDR3 region: CASSGDTYEQYF. CDR3 coding DNA: TGTGCCAGCAGCGGGGACACTTACGAGCAGTACTTC.